These 10 T cell receptor beta chains share one sample of origin, sequenced in a study of blood T cell repertoires in COVID-19. The data were produced by immunoSEQ multiplex PCR, yet TCRdb's version contains in-frame clones alone and is incomplete. In the table there are around 59,000 clones, 70% to 90% of which are singletons. The sequenced material came from peripheral blood. The source is a man aged 55 to 70 with acute or convalescent COVID-19.

The CDR3 sequence: CASRSWRNSGNTIYF. CDR3 DNA: TGTGCCAGTAGGAGCTGGCGGAACTCTGGAAACACCATATATTTT. The genes are TRBV19 and TRBJ1-3; D uncertain. CDR1 and CDR2 (germline): LNHDA, SQIVND (reference sequence). V dropped 6 bases and J dropped 0 bases, with 12 bases sitting between them. The CDR3 has 15 amino acids.

This rearrangement joins TRBV19 to TRBJ2-5; 7 nucleotides match TRBD1. From germline, CDR1 is LNHDA and CDR2 SQIVND (reference sequence). CDR3 size: 13 residues. V lost 3 bases to trimming and J lost 5 bases; unmatched junction nucleotides: 3. CDR3 bases: TGTGCCAGTAGTATTAGGGGGCCGGAGACCCAGTACTTC. Translation gives CASSIRGPETQYF.

V gene TRBV4-1 combines with J gene TRBJ2-1; D possibly corresponds to TRBD1 (5 bases). V dropped 4 bases and J dropped 8 bases, with 9 bases sitting between them. There are 12 residues in the CDR3. CDR1 and CDR2 (germline): MGHRA, YSYEKL. CDR3 amino acids: CASSRQGYEQFF. The CDR3 DNA follows: TGCGCCAGCAGCCGGCAGGGCTATGAGCAGTTCTTC.

The chain joins TRBV5-5 to TRBJ2-7; maybe TRBD2 (6 bases). Germline V gene lookup returns CDR1 SGHKS and CDR2 YYEKEE (reference sequence). This CDR3 spans 14 amino acids. The germline V and J ends were trimmed by 2 bases and 5 bases, with 14 bases remaining between them. CDR3 residues: CASSFDWGRHEQYF. The CDR3 bases are TGTGCCAGCAGCTTCGACTGGGGGAGGCACGAGCAGTACTTC.

The chain is built from TRBV7-9 and TRBJ1-2; no firm D call. This CDR3 is 14 amino acids long. CDR1 is SEHNR and CDR2 is FQNEAQ in the germline V gene (reference sequence). Trimming pared 0 bases from V and 8 bases from J, leaving 13 bases between. The CDR3 DNA is TGTGCCAGCAGCTTAGCCGCAGGAGGTTACGGCTACACCTTC. Translation gives CASSLAAGGYGYTF. Filled out from reference TRBV7-9 and TRBJ1-2, the complete variable domain reads DTGVSQNPRHKITKRGQNVTFRCDPISEHNRLYWYRQTLGQGPEFLTYFQNEAQLEKSRLLSDRFSAERPKGSFSTLEIQRTEQGDSAMYLCASSLAAGGYGYTFGSGTRLTVV.

This sequence joins TRBV28 and TRBJ2-2, with TRBD2 identical over 9 bases. The germline V gene has CDR1 MDHEN and CDR2 SYDVKM. This CDR3 comprises 15 residues. After removal of 6 bases from V and 6 bases from J, the junction contained 8 bases not matched to a gene. The CDR3 DNA reads as TGTGCCAGCAGCGACAGCCGACTAGCGGCCGGGGAGCTGTTTTTT. Protein product: CASSDSRLAAGELFF.

The chain carries TRBV5-1 and TRBJ1-4; 7 bases are shared with TRBD1. The V and J ends lost 0 bases and 6 bases, in that order; junction bases with no gene match: 2. The germline gives CDR1 SGHRS, CDR2 YFSETQ. The CDR3 runs 14 residues. CDR3 sequence (DNA): TGCGCCAGCAGCTTGGGGGACAGTGATGAAAAACTGTTTTTT. This sequence encodes CASSLGDSDEKLFF.

The J gene is TRBJ2-1, the V gene TRBV6-4; 7 positions agree with TRBD2. The CDR3 sequence is 17 residues long. The germline CDR1 and CDR2 sequences are MRHNA and SNTAGT. The ends lost 0 bases at V and 3 bases at J; junction bases unmatched: 8. The CDR3 DNA reads as TGTGCCAGCAGTGACTCAGGTTCCCGCGGGGGCTACAATGAGCAGTTCTTC. This encodes CASSDSGSRGGYNEQFF.

The V call is TRBV3-1 (or the pseudogene TRBV3-2), the J call TRBJ2-1; 12 nucleotides agree with TRBD1. The V gene end was trimmed by 3 bases and the J gene end by 9 bases; junction bases not matched to a gene: 9. The germline CDR1 and CDR2 sequences are LGHDT and YNNKEL (reference sequence). The CDR3 covers 16 residues. CDR3 nucleotide sequence: TGTGCCAGCAGCCAGGCTCCCGGGACAGGGGGCTCTGAGCAGTTCTTC. Translated, it gives CASSQAPGTGGSEQFF.

This clone was recorded only once. The V gene is TRBV9, the J gene TRBJ1-2, with D hard to call. Germline CDR1 is SGDLS and CDR2 is YYNGEE. The CDR3 covers 16 residues. Trimming cost V 0 bases and J 6 bases, with 18 bases left between them. DNA of the CDR3: TGTGCCAGCAGCGTAGGGAGTAAAGAACAATTACATGGCTACACCTTC. Its protein is CASSVGSKEQLHGYTF.